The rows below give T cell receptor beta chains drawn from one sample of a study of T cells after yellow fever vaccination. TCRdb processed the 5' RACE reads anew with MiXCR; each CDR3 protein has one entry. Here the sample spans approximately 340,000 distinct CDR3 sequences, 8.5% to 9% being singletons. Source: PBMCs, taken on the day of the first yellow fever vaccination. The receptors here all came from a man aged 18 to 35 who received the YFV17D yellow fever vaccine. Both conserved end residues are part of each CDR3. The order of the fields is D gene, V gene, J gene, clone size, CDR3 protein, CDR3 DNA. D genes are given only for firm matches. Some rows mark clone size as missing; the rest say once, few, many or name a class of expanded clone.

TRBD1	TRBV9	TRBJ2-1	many	CASSPTGGTYNEQFF	TGTGCCAGCAGCCCCACAGGGGGGACCTACAATGAGCAGTTCTTC
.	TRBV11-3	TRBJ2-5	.	CASSLGPEMGETQYF	TGTGCCAGCTCTCTCGGGCCGGAAATGGGAGAGACCCAGTACTTC
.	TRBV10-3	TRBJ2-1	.	CAISSLQGSNYNEQFF	TGTGCCATCAGCTCTTTACAGGGCTCGAACTACAATGAGCAGTTCTTC
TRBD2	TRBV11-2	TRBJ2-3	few	CASSLGTSGGPSDTQYF	TGTGCCAGCAGCCTAGGGACTAGCGGGGGCCCATCAGATACGCAGTATTTT
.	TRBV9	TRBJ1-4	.	CASSVGLGGELNEKLFF	TGTGCCAGCAGCGTAGGGCTAGGCGGGGAGCTTAATGAAAAACTGTTTTTT
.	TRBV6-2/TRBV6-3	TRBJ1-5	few	CASSYLWEPQHF	TGTGCCAGCAGCTACCTCTGGGAGCCCCAGCATTTT
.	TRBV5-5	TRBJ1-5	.	CASSLESFQPQHF	TGTGCCAGCAGCTTGGAGAGTTTTCAGCCCCAGCATTTT
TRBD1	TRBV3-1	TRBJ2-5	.	CASSHPGTGPGKETQYF	TGTGCCAGCAGCCATCCCGGGACAGGGCCCGGCAAAGAGACCCAGTACTTC
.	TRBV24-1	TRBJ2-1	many	CATSDPGSDNEQFF	TGTGCCACCAGTGATCCGGGATCTGACAATGAGCAGTTCTTC
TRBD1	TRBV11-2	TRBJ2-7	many	CASSRTGWEQYF	TGTGCCAGCAGCCGGACAGGGTGGGAGCAGTACTTC
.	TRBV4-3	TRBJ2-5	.	CASSQQLTGRETQYF	TGCGCCAGCAGCCAACAATTAACAGGGCGGGAGACCCAGTACTTC
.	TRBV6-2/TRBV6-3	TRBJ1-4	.	CASRASGEKLFF	TGTGCCAGCAGGGCTTCGGGTGAAAAACTGTTTTTT
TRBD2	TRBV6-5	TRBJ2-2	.	CASSYYGGGAFGELFF	TGTGCCAGCAGTTACTATGGCGGGGGGGCTTTCGGGGAGCTGTTTTTT
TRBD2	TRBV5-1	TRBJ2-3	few	CASSFQPSGVAGDTQYF	TGCGCCAGCAGCTTTCAGCCTAGCGGGGTCGCCGGGGATACGCAGTATTTT
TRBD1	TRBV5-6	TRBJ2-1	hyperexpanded	CASSPPGQHNEQFF	TGTGCCAGCAGCCCGCCGGGACAGCACAATGAGCAGTTCTTC
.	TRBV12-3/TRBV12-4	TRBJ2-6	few	CASSLLAGGFGANVLTF	TGTGCCAGCAGTTTATTGGCAGGGGGGTTTGGGGCCAACGTCCTGACTTTC
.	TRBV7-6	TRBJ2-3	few	CASSPQMGDTQYF	TGTGCCAGCAGCCCACAGATGGGAGATACGCAGTATTTT
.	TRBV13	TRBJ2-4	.	CASSPRNENIQYF	TGTGCCAGCAGCCCACGGAACGAAAACATTCAGTACTTC
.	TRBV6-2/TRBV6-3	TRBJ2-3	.	CASSYQAGALHTQYF	TGTGCCAGCAGTTATCAGGCGGGCGCCCTTCATACGCAGTATTTT
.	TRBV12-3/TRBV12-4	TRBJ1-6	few	CASSFTSGSSYNSPLHF	TGTGCCAGCAGTTTCACATCGGGTAGCTCCTATAATTCACCCCTCCACTTT
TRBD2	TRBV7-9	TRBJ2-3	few	CASSLASGASTDTQYF	TGTGCCAGCAGCTTAGCCAGCGGGGCTAGCACAGATACGCAGTATTTT
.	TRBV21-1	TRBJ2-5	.	CASSKPRGIPQETQYF	TGTGCCAGCAGCAAACCCCGGGGGATCCCCCAAGAGACCCAGTACTTC
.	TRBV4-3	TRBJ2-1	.	CASSHRWGGAYNEQFF	TGCGCCAGCAGCCATCGGTGGGGGGGGGCTTACAATGAGCAGTTCTTC
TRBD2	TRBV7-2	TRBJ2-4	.	CASSPGGGRAKNIQYF	TGTGCCAGCAGCCCTGGGGGGGGAAGGGCCAAAAACATTCAGTACTTC
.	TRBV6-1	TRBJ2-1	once	CASSQMGGPGSEQFF	TGTGCCAGCAGCCAGATGGGGGGCCCGGGAAGTGAGCAGTTCTTC
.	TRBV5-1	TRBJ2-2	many	CASSLGSGTGELFF	TGCGCCAGCAGCTTGGGGTCGGGCACCGGGGAGCTGTTTTTT
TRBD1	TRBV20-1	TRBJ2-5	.	CSADRGRETQYF	TGCAGTGCAGACAGGGGTCGGGAGACCCAGTACTTC
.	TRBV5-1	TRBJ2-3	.	CASTFRPDFTDTQYF	TGCGCCAGCACATTCCGACCCGATTTCACAGATACGCAGTATTTT
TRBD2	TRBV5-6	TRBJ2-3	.	CAIGPGTSGTDTQYF	TGTGCCATCGGCCCCGGGACTAGCGGCACAGATACGCAGTATTTT
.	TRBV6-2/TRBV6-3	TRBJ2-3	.	CASTPGHSDQDTQYF	TGTGCCAGCACCCCCGGCCATTCGGACCAAGATACGCAGTATTTT
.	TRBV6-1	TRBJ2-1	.	CASIRGTPYNEQFF	TGTGCCAGCATTCGAGGGACACCCTACAATGAGCAGTTCTTC
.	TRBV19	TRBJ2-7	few	CASSIRETGAYEQYF	TGTGCCAGTAGTATTCGCGAGACAGGTGCCTACGAGCAGTACTTC